Many counts were recorded for the clone carrying this T cell receptor (beta chain). Its cognate antigen is unknown. The sample originates from a study of spatial heterogeneity in lung cancer. Background on the study: Untreated early-stage non-small cell lung cancer patients, some 70 in total, were the donors. Study-level points and caveats: Detection of ubiquitous tumor TCRs in blood was higher at resection than follow-up.

TCRdb analysed the 5' RACE reads with MiXCR anew, one entry per CDR3 protein. The table lists roughly 15,000 distinct CDR3 sequences, about a fifth of them singletons. Time point indicated: blood at routine non-recurrence follow-up after resection. Tumor, nontumor lung or frozen PBMC supplied whole RNA that was sequenced unsorted. The CDR3 sequence is 14 residues long. The V and J ends lost 6 bases and 7 bases, in that order; junction bases with no gene match: 10. CDR1 is MNHNY, CDR2 SVGAGI, per germline (reference sequence). The chain couples TRBV6-6 to TRBJ2-7; 9 nucleotides align to TRBD1. This clonotype was sampled from a male donor with early-stage non-small cell lung cancer. Sample: PBMCs, taken at follow-up. CDR3 protein: CASSHRDRAKEQYF. The CDR3 coding sequence is TGTGCCAGCAGCCACCGGGACAGGGCTAAGGAGCAGTACTTC.